Presented here are 20 T cell receptor beta chains from one specimen sequenced in a study of shared clonotypes between healthy human individuals (dated by TCRdb to 2020 to 2021). The library was produced with the immunoSEQ multiplex PCR assay. TCRdb re-hosts the immuneACCESS table, in-frame sequences only. Its copies lack some clones; in the studies checked, an unresolved V gene accounts for under half of them, and the cause for the rest is not known. The sample has roughly 2.1 million clones on record, around 93% of them singletons. Roughly 1.8% of the sample goes to the ten largest clones. CD8 naive samples were obtained by positive selection for CCR7 among CD45RO-negative cells, yielding a CD45RA+CCR7+ population from which TemRA cells were excluded. The sample consisted of naive CD8+ T cells from PBMCs. The cell subset or site label, as the study defines it: CD45RA+CCR7+. Receptors originate from a man between 18 and 29 years old in good health. Some clones in this sample may be carry-over from other donors' samples.

The chain carries TRBV7-9 and TRBJ2-7; D is unclear. The CDR3 covers 14 residues. The V end lost 7 bases, the J end lost 0 bases, and 13 bases lay between the germline ends. Germline lookup yields CDR1 SEHNR and CDR2 FQNEAQ (reference sequence). As DNA, the CDR3 is TGTGCCAGCACCTATGGAACGAGCTCCTACGAGCAGTACTTC. Protein product: CASTYGTSSYEQYF.

This chain links TRBV5-1 with TRBJ2-7, with a weak D call TRBD1 (5 bases). V dropped 4 bases and J dropped 3 bases, with 11 bases sitting between them. Germline V CDR1 and CDR2: SGHRS, YFSETQ. This CDR3 comprises 13 residues. CDR3 protein: CASSTYQGYEQYF. The CDR3 DNA is TGCGCCAGCAGCACGTATCAGGGCTACGAGCAGTACTTC.

The chain has TRBV4-1 and TRBJ1-5, with D unclear. V shed 4 bases and J shed 4 bases, with 26 bases lying between them. This CDR3 contains 19 residues. The V gene's germline CDR1 is MGHRA and CDR2 YSYEKL. The CDR3 region has the DNA TGCGCCAGCAGCCCCCAAACTCCCCTCCCTCCGATCACGAATCAGCCCCAGCATTTT. Amino acid sequence: CASSPQTPLPPITNQPQHF.

This chain links TRBV7-9 with TRBJ2-1, with D perhaps being TRBD1 or TRBD2 (6 bases each). The V end was cut by 4 bases, the J end by 1 base, with 14 bases between. Germline CDR1 is SEHNR and CDR2 is FQNEAQ (reference sequence). This CDR3 contains 16 residues. CDR3 sequence reads: CASSSGGGHSYNEQFF. The CDR3 region has the DNA TGTGCCAGCAGCTCCGGGGGCGGGCATTCCTACAATGAGCAGTTCTTC.

This chain's CDR3 is CASSQRGQGDGKNIQYF. Here the CDR3 DNA reads TGTGCCAGCAGCCAAAGGGGACAGGGGGACGGCAAAAACATTCAGTACTTC. This chain links TRBV14 with TRBJ2-4; TRBD1 aligns across 11 bases. The V gene's germline CDR1 is SGHDN and CDR2 FVKESK. The trim removed 2 bases at V and 3 bases at J, leaving 6 bases unmatched. This CDR3 spans 17 amino acids.

The V gene is TRBV7-3, the J gene TRBJ2-7; 7 bases map to TRBD2. From germline, CDR1 is SGHTA and CDR2 FQGTGA. Trimming removed 0 bases from V and 1 base from J; junction bases left unmatched: 3. This CDR3 is 15 amino acids long. Written as DNA, the CDR3 is TGTGCCAGCAGCTTAACAGCTAGCGGTTCCTACGAGCAGTACTTC. This gives the protein CASSLTASGSYEQYF.

J is TRBJ2-1 and V is TRBV7-9; D is uncertain. Germline CDR1 reads SEHNR; CDR2 reads FQNEAQ (reference sequence). The CDR3 extends over 12 amino acids. V was cut by 5 bases and J by 6 bases, with 8 bases left in between. CDR3 in amino acids: CASSMTVNEQFF. CDR3 DNA: TGTGCCAGCAGCATGACTGTCAATGAGCAGTTCTTC.

The chain combines TRBV28 with TRBJ2-3; 7 bases line up with TRBD1. The CDR3 is made up of 14 amino acids. Germline V lookup: CDR1 MDHEN, CDR2 SYDVKM. Losses at the gene ends were 7 bases for V and 1 base for J; bases not matched to a gene: 5. CDR3 sequence reads: CASKLTGGTDTQYF. In DNA, the CDR3 is TGTGCCAGCAAATTAACAGGGGGCACAGATACGCAGTATTTT.

There are a few counts of this clone. The chain employs TRBV11-2 and TRBJ2-5; 11 bases match TRBD2. This CDR3 comprises 17 residues. Looked up from germline, CDR1 is SGHAT and CDR2 is FQNNGV. V trimming: 2 bases; J trimming: 1 base; junction bases outside the gene matches: 6. The CDR3 spells CASSLLGGLAGQETQYF. CDR3 sequence (DNA): TGTGCCAGCAGCTTACTAGGAGGACTAGCGGGCCAAGAGACCCAGTACTTC.

The chain recombines TRBV19 with TRBJ2-7; D is unresolved. The V end was cut by 3 bases, the J end by 2 bases, with 17 bases between. Germline loops: CDR1 LNHDA, CDR2 SQIVND (reference sequence). This CDR3 is 16 amino acids long. CDR3: CASSMRFGSFTYEQYF. For the CDR3, the DNA is TGTGCCAGTAGTATGCGGTTCGGCAGCTTTACCTACGAGCAGTACTTC.

In the case of this clone: The same CDR3 can be traced to other DNA sequences in this sample. The rearrangement joins TRBV28 to TRBJ1-2, with a tentative D call TRBD1 (6 bases). The CDR3 runs to 14 residues. Germline-derived CDR1 and CDR2 are MDHEN and SYDVKM. Trimming removed 2 bases at V and 2 bases at J, with 9 bases between. The CDR3 DNA follows: TGTGCCAGCAGTTTAAGGGGGGGAAACTATGGCTACACCTTC. It encodes CASSLRGGNYGYTF.

A single count supports this clone. This same CDR3 is encoded by further DNA sequences in the sample. The chain combines TRBV9 with TRBJ1-4, with 9 bases matching TRBD1. Per the germline V gene, CDR1 is SGDLS and CDR2 is YYNGEE. This CDR3 contains 15 residues. V was pared by 3 bases and J by 2 bases, with 2 bases of the junction left unmatched. The CDR3, as DNA: TGTGCCAGCAGCGCGACAGGGGGTACTAATGAAAAACTGTTTTTT. Protein: CASSATGGTNEKLFF.

The chain employs TRBV29-1 and TRBJ2-1; 12 bases are shared with TRBD2. The length of the CDR3 is 16 residues. The germline gives CDR1 SQVTM, CDR2 ANQGSEA. Trimming at V came to 8 bases and at J to 2 bases, leaving 10 bases not matched to a gene. CDR3 nucleotide sequence: TGCAGCACCGGACCGCTAGCGGGAGGGCCCTACAATGAGCAGTTCTTC. The encoded protein is CSTGPLAGGPYNEQFF.

The chain has TRBV7-4 and TRBJ2-7, with 7 positions matching TRBD1. CDR3 size: 18 residues. V lost 5 bases and J lost 2; bases outside the gene matches: 18. Germline-derived CDR1 and CDR2 are SGHVT and SQSDAQ. CDR3 sequence reads: CASSPMSGTACPPYEQYF. The DNA for the CDR3 is TGTGCCAGCAGCCCTATGAGTGGGACAGCATGTCCCCCCTACGAGCAGTACTTC.

CDR3 region: CAIKRPTGTGELFF. The CDR3 DNA is TGTGCCATCAAACGGCCCACGGGCACCGGGGAGCTGTTTTTT. J is TRBJ2-2 and V is TRBV10-3; D unclear. The CDR3 loop spans 14 amino acids. CDR1 is ENHRY, CDR2 SYGVKD, per germline. The V end was cut by 7 bases, the J end by 4 bases, with 13 bases between.

The chain uses TRBV9 and TRBJ2-6; no clear D gene. Looked up from germline, CDR1 is SGDLS and CDR2 is YYNGEE. The CDR3 has 18 residues. V was trimmed by 0 bases and J by 2 bases, leaving 15 bases between them. The CDR3 region is CASSVGPGQPTGANVLTF. The DNA of the CDR3 is TGTGCCAGCAGCGTAGGTCCTGGGCAGCCTACTGGGGCCAACGTCCTGACTTTC.

The rearrangement links TRBV19 to TRBJ2-1; D remains unclear. The CDR3 extends over 12 amino acids. CDR1 is LNHDA, CDR2 SQIVND, per germline (reference sequence). V lost 5 bases to trimming and J lost 6 bases, with 8 bases between them. The CDR3 sequence is CASSYLSNEQFF. CDR3 sequence (DNA): TGTGCCAGTAGTTACCTGTCCAATGAGCAGTTCTTC.

The chain recombines TRBV25-1 with TRBJ2-7; D ambiguous. The CDR3 has 12 amino acids. V was clipped by 3 bases and J by 4 bases, with 7 bases between them. Germline CDR1 is MGHDK and CDR2 is SYGVNS. CDR3 sequence reads: CASSDLGYEQYF. The CDR3 DNA reads TGTGCCAGCAGTGATCTGGGGTACGAGCAGTACTTC.

This sequence joins TRBV27 and TRBJ1-5; D is unclear. Per germline, CDR1 MNHEY and CDR2 SMNVEV (reference sequence). Trimming took 6 bases from V and 4 from J, leaving 16 bases between them. The CDR3 covers 15 residues. CDR3 DNA sequence: TGTGCCAGCAGGCCTTCCCTATGGGGAAATCAGCCCCAGCATTTT. Amino acid sequence: CASRPSLWGNQPQHF.

This chain joins TRBV11-2 and TRBJ1-5; D is unresolved. V dropped 5 bases and J dropped 6 bases, with 17 bases sitting between them. Germline CDR1 reads SGHAT; CDR2 reads FQNNGV. The CDR3 has 15 residues. This CDR3 reads CASSHTPETGQPQHF. CDR3 sequence (DNA): TGTGCCAGCAGCCACACTCCAGAGACGGGTCAGCCCCAGCATTTT.